This T cell receptor beta chain came from a study of cytomegalovirus exposure and HLA in healthy donors. The PCR contained 60 Vbeta and 13 Jbeta primers. Study processing details: Later analysis identified 88 million or so unique TCR beta chains, some 10 million shared. Sequencing used immunoSEQ multiplex PCR; TCRdb keeps in-frame clones, though not all of them. D and trimming were read from the DNA, whereas the V and J calls and clone size are those reported in that table. The repertoire holds 150,000 to 200,000 clones, with around 76% as singletons. The TCR was taken from a man aged 35-49 years in good health and CMV-seronegative. The specimen sequenced was PBMCs.

The CDR3 coding sequence is TGTGCCTGGAACGGGGTAGGGAGCAATCAGCCCCAGCATTTT. It encodes CAWNGVGSNQPQHF. The rearrangement joins TRBV30 to TRBJ1-5; no clear D. The CDR3 loop spans 14 amino acids. Trimming removed 4 bases from V and 1 base from J, with 11 bases in between. Germline V gene sequence: CDR1 GTSNPN, CDR2 SVGIG (reference sequence).